Listed here are 16 T cell receptor beta chains from one sample, sequenced in a study of identical twins. TCRdb analysed the 5' RACE reads with MiXCR anew, one entry per CDR3 protein. The sample has roughly 710,000 distinct CDR3 sequences, over 5% seen once; the top ten hold around 1.7%. The specimen sequenced was naive T cells sorted from blood. Source of these receptors: a man aged 18 to 35 in good health.

The genes are TRBV20-1 and TRBJ2-1; D may be TRBD2 (6 bases). V dropped 3 bases and J dropped 3 bases, with 15 bases sitting between them. This CDR3 has 15 amino acids. Looked up from germline, CDR1 is DFQATT and CDR2 is SNEGSKA (reference sequence). The DNA for the CDR3 is TGCAGTGCTAGGCGCACGGGACTCGACTACAATGAGCAGTTCTTC. Protein sequence: CSARRTGLDYNEQFF.

This clonotype was seen more than once but under ten times. This chain uses TRBV28 with TRBJ2-1, with D possibly TRBD1 on 5 matching bases. Germline-derived CDR1 and CDR2 are MDHEN and SYDVKM. Trimming shortened V by 7 bases and J by 1 base, and 17 bases separated the two germline ends. The CDR3 is 16 amino acids. The CDR3 sequence is CASNSRVRGSYNEQFF. CDR3 nucleotides: TGTGCCAGCAATAGCAGGGTACGAGGTTCCTACAATGAGCAGTTCTTC.

V and J are TRBV29-1 and TRBJ2-3, with 10 bases lining up with TRBD2. CDR3 length: 15 amino acids. Trimming took 3 bases from V and 4 from J; bases not matched to a gene: 7. CDR1 is SQVTM and CDR2 is ANQGSEA in the germline V gene. The CDR3 DNA sequence: TGCAGCGTTGACCTCCTAGCGGGAGTGGCAGATACGCAGTATTTT. Encoded protein: CSVDLLAGVADTQYF.

Many counts were recorded for this clonotype. V usage is TRBV20-1 and J usage is TRBJ1-4; TRBD1 matches 10 bases. The CDR3 totals 14 residues. Per germline, CDR1 DFQATT and CDR2 SNEGSKA (reference sequence). V lost 8 bases, J lost 8 bases, and 11 bases stayed unmatched. CDR3 in DNA: TGCAGTCTAACGACGGGGGGACAGGGGGAAAAACTGTTTTTT. It translates to CSLTTGGQGEKLFF.

This clonotype was counted a few times. The J gene is TRBJ2-7, the V gene TRBV19; the D call may be TRBD1 or TRBD2 (5 bases each). Germline-derived CDR1 and CDR2 are LNHDA and SQIVND (reference sequence). V gave up 6 bases and J gave up 3 bases, with 18 bases separating them. The CDR3 length is 15 residues. CDR3 DNA: TGTGCCAGTAGCGGATTCCCGGGACGGATCTACGAGCAGTACTTC. This sequence encodes CASSGFPGRIYEQYF.

This clonotype was counted a few times. The chain couples TRBV5-1 to TRBJ2-5, with 11 bases identical to TRBD2. CDR3 length: 19 amino acids. Trimming cost V 2 bases and J 5 bases; bases outside gene matches: 17. CDR1 and CDR2 from the germline V gene are SGHRS and YFSETQ. CDR3 sequence (DNA): TGCGCCAGCAGCTTCCCAACTAGCGGGGGTTTGCCATTCAGGGAGACCCAGTACTTC. Amino acid sequence: CASSFPTSGGLPFRETQYF.

This clonotype appeared a few times. The chain recombines TRBV10-3 with TRBJ1-1, with a weak D call TRBD1 (6 bases). The germline V gene has CDR1 ENHRY and CDR2 SYGVKD. The CDR3 sequence is 13 residues long. Trimming shortened V by 4 bases and J by 3 bases, and 9 bases separated the two germline ends. For the CDR3, the DNA is TGTGCCATCAGTGCCGAGGGGGACACTGAAGCTTTCTTT. It codes for CAISAEGDTEAFF.

This chain joins TRBV4-3 and TRBJ1-3, with 7 positions matching TRBD1. Germline V gene lookup returns CDR1 LGHNA and CDR2 YSLEER. V shed 2 bases and J 0 bases; nucleotides not matched to a gene: 7. The CDR3 runs 17 residues. DNA of the CDR3: TGCGCCAGCAGCCAAACTCAGGGGGGAGCCTCTGGAAACACCATATATTTT. This encodes CASSQTQGGASGNTIYF.

This clonotype was picked up many times. V and J are TRBV20-1 and TRBJ2-3; D remains unclear. V lost 0 bases, J lost 9 bases, and 10 bases lay in between. Per germline, CDR1 DFQATT and CDR2 SNEGSKA (reference sequence). The CDR3 totals 12 residues. The CDR3, as DNA: TGCAGTGCTAGAGATGGTCTTCTAACGCAGTATTTT. As protein: CSARDGLLTQYF.

V is TRBV19 and J is TRBJ2-7; 7 bases map to TRBD1. This CDR3 contains 14 residues. Germline values: CDR1 LNHDA, CDR2 SQIVND (reference sequence). The ends lost 5 bases at V and 3 bases at J; junction bases unmatched: 7. The CDR3, as DNA: TGTGCCAGTAGTTTACAGGGGAGAAGCTACGAGCAGTACTTC. It encodes CASSLQGRSYEQYF. The full variable domain, in which reference TRBV19 and TRBJ2-7 provide the parts outside the CDR3, is DGGITQSPKYLFRKEGQNVTLSCEQNLNHDAMYWYRQDPGQGLRLIYYSQIVNDFQKGDIAEGYSVSREKKESFPLTVTSAQKNPTAFYLCASSLQGRSYEQYFGPGTRLTVT.

The chain has TRBV2 and TRBJ2-7; D may be TRBD2 (5 bases). Germline CDR1 and CDR2: SNHLY and FYNNEI. The germline V and J ends were trimmed by 3 bases and 0 bases, with 12 bases remaining between them. This CDR3 spans 15 amino acids. CDR3 loop: CASSEPPTSSYEQYV. CDR3 in DNA: TGTGCCAGCAGTGAGCCCCCAACTAGCTCCTACGAGCAGTACGTC.

This clonotype was recorded many times. The gene calls are TRBV20-1 and TRBJ1-5; TRBD1 is a possible D gene (5 bases). The ends were cut back, 6 bases at V and 6 bases at J, with 12 bases in the middle. Germline CDR1 is DFQATT and CDR2 is SNEGSKA (reference sequence). This CDR3 is built from 12 residues. CDR3 sequence: CSASQGGQPQHF. CDR3 DNA: TGCAGTGCCTCCCAGGGTGGTCAGCCCCAGCATTTT.

This clonotype was detected ten times or more. This chain connects TRBV12-3 or TRBV12-4 to TRBJ1-2; D may be TRBD1 (5 bases). The CDR3 is 15 amino acids. The V gene lost 2 bases and the J gene lost 2 bases, with 12 bases spanning the gap. CDR3 nucleotide sequence: TGTGCCAGCAGTTTAAATGGCAGGGTCAACTATGGCTACACCTTC. Its translation: CASSLNGRVNYGYTF.

This clonotype has more than one count but fewer than ten. The rearrangement joins TRBV11-2 to TRBJ2-7; 7 nucleotides line up with TRBD2. Germline trimming cut 3 bases from V and 4 bases from J; bases unmatched to any gene: 9. This CDR3 has 15 residues. Germline V lookup: CDR1 SGHAT, CDR2 FQNNGV. This chain's CDR3 is CASSLLASGNYEQYV. The CDR3 region has the DNA TGTGCCAGCAGCTTGCTGGCTAGCGGAAATTACGAGCAGTACGTC.

The chain has TRBV7-7 and TRBJ2-1; D is possibly TRBD2 (6 bases). The CDR3 length is 18 residues. Trimming took off 5 bases at V and 9 bases at J, with 29 bases between the two ends. In germline, CDR1 is SSHAT, CDR2 FNYEAQ (reference sequence). CDR3 DNA: TGTGCCAGCAGCCCACTAGCAGGCCTCCCGGGAGTCGCTGGTGAGCAGTTCTTC. This translates into CASSPLAGLPGVAGEQFF.

The chain combines TRBV2 with TRBJ2-1, with D possibly TRBD2 on 6 matching bases. CDR3 length equals 13 residues. Trimming shortened V by 4 bases and J by 6 bases, and 10 bases separated the two germline ends. Germline V gene sequence: CDR1 SNHLY, CDR2 FYNNEI. The CDR3 DNA reads as TGTGCCAGCAGTGGACTAGGCGCCAATGAGCAGTTCTTC. As protein: CASSGLGANEQFF.